This T cell receptor beta chain derives from a study of T cells in Graves' hyperthyroidism and ophthalmopathy (dated 2019 in TCRdb). With regard to the full study: Peripheral blood was sampled at the time of initial diagnosis, prior to any treatment. The 100 or so discovery patients were randomly divided into training and test sets at a 7:3 ratio. Following sampling, methimazole starting at 30 mg daily was given to hyperthyroidism patients, and high-dose intravenous methylprednisolone was given to ophthalmopathy patients. To identify distinguishing TCR V-J signatures, a discovery cohort of about 100 patients was used, comprising some 45 with Graves' ophthalmopathy and 57 with stable Graves' hyperthyroidism. Prospective prediction of ophthalmopathy was tested in an independent validation cohort of fewer than 20 hyperthyroidism patients and 15 to 17 patients who later progressed to ophthalmopathy. In roughly six Graves' hyperthyroidism patients, the study also compared T-cell repertoires from thyroid tissue with T-cell repertoires from blood. According to the paper, TCR Vbeta CDR3 sequencing was carried out on some 140 peripheral blood samples, which came from 40 to 45 ophthalmopathy, under 80 hyperthyroidism and some 17 progressor patients.

TCR beta CDR3 regions were amplified from RNA transcripts. The first round of RT-PCR for the TCR CDR3 was performed with the HTBI primer set and the Qiagen OneStep RT-PCR kit. The libraries were constructed in a second round of multiplex PCR and then size-selected and purified. The libraries were sequenced on an Illumina HiSeq2000 using paired-end 100 bp reads. In the paper's pipeline: SOAPnuke was used to process the raw data, removing reads that contained adapters or uncalled bases, had a mean Phred below 15, or lacked an exact match to the constant primer or identifier. COPE v1.2.5 was used to merge the high-quality paired reads, and each unique nucleotide sequence was defined as a clonotype. Clonotypes were aligned to IMGT TRBV, TRBD and TRBJ reference segments using MiTCR v1.1. Only V-J combinations with frequency above 0.0001, covering approximately 99% of repertoires, were analysed. The TCS score was defined as the ratio of F50 (clonal expansion) to E x V (chaos), calculated using BLOSUM62-based TCRdist between CDR3 peptides within each V-J. Welch's t-statistics and random forest reduced approximately 520 V-J features to 13, which were used in a naive Bayes classifier (R e1071). The similarity between thyroid and blood repertoires was quantified using the Morisita-Horn index. Starting from the raw public reads, TCRdb applied fastp trimming at Q25, assembled clones with MiXCR and retained in-frame beta chains. Every distinct CDR3 protein forms one entry, paired with its most common genes and DNA. V and J calls and clone size were set by TCRdb, not the authors. For this sample there are hundreds of thousands of distinct CDR3 sequences; over 35% appear just once. The ten largest clones take up roughly 30% of the sample.

This clonotype was observed a handful of times. Its cognate antigen has yet to be identified. It has no much larger one-base neighbor in the sample; base qualities were not kept. Stable Graves' hyperthyroidism was defined as no progression to ophthalmopathy during 18 months of follow-up. The hyperthyroidism patients were between 18 and 65 years old and newly diagnosed, with a disease duration of less than 2 months. Exclusion was applied to patients with uncontrolled infections, other autoimmune diseases, pregnancy or lactation. Diagnoses relied on clinical symptoms, serum thyroxine and TRAb, thyroid ultrasound and orbital computed tomography. Ficoll-Paque density gradient centrifugation was used to isolate PBMCs from about 9 ml of fresh peripheral blood. Total RNA was extracted with Trizol reagent, and quality was checked on an Agilent 2100 Bioanalyzer. The CDR3 has 10 amino acids, counting the end cysteine and phenylalanine. CDR3 DNA only is kept here, 30 bases in frame from base 1. The V end loses 0 bases and the J end loses 4 bases, and a stretch of 1 base separates them. CDR1 DFQATT and CDR2 SNEGSKA were looked up in the germline V gene (reference sequence).

Findings and caveats that apply to the study as a whole: Sample size was not statistically predetermined, and investigators were not blinded to group allocation. Most expanded thyroid clonotypes (frequency above 0.001) were also found in blood, which suggests that blood repertoires may mirror thyroid immune responses. In validation, the model predicted progression to ophthalmopathy a median of 6.5 months before onset, with 70% to 71% sensitivity and roughly 72% specificity. A 13 V-J signature model separated ophthalmopathy from stable hyperthyroidism, with just over 85% sensitivity and roughly 84% specificity in cross-validation and 80%/75% in testing.

In this chain, TRBV20-1 is recombined with TRBJ2-7; the D gene identity is not certain. Sequenced sample: blood. The receptor comes from a woman between 35 and 50 years old with Graves' hyperthyroidism. DNA sequence: TGCAGTGCTAGAGAATACGAGCAGTACTTC. It specifies CSAREYEQYF.